A single T cell receptor beta chain is shown here with its context. Its target antigen remains unknown. The record has no base qualities; no much larger clone is one base away. The same CDR3 also results from other DNA sequences found in this sample. TCR CDR3 regions were amplified from genomic DNA by multiplex PCR using the deep immunoSEQ assay. For each cell subset, the extracted genomic DNA was distributed evenly across all wells of several immunoSEQ 96-well plates, and each plate served as one replicate. For sorted subsets, each replicate PCR was loaded with 200 ng genomic DNA, equivalent to about 30,000 T cell genomes. Purified libraries were quantified with a Qubit 3.0 fluorometer, sized on a Bioanalyzer 2100, and re-quantified with the KAPA Library Quantification kit. Every immunoSEQ 96-well plate was sequenced on a separate single-read 150-cycle Illumina NextSeq 550 flow cell. As for the original processing: Because the immunoSEQ output included only junctional sequences and no quality scores, the filtering could not be the same as the filtering used for full-length reads. To assign V/J genes and CDR3, sequences were annotated using PyIR, a Python wrapper for IgBLAST v1.9, with IMGT germline references. Reads were removed for weak V/J assignments (E-value above 1e-6), missing CDR3, stop codons, out-of-frame junctions, or ambiguous translated residues. V3J clonotypes were defined by identical inferred V gene, J gene, and CDR3 amino acid sequence. Percentage overlap between repertoires was calculated by dividing the number of shared unique clonotypes by the size of the smaller repertoire. Repertoire richness was assessed with RTK rarefaction, the Chao1 estimator, and Recon v2.1 estimates of unobserved clonotypes. Generation probabilities for all TCRbeta clonotypes obtained by the gDNA method from several donors were computed using OLGA. TCRdb took this table from immuneACCESS and kept in-frame rearrangements with V and J called. Such tables lack part of the clones; where checked against another copy, unresolved V genes explain under half of the gap, and the rest is unexplained. That table is the source of V, J and clone size, and D and trimming were worked out from the DNA. The sample table contains around 1.9 million clones; only one count was recorded for over 85% of them. About 1.7% of the sample goes to the ten largest clones.

Reading the germline V gene (reference sequence) gives CDR1 MNHEY and CDR2 SMNVEV. The CDR3 sequence holds 13 residues, the cysteine and phenylalanine included. Only the CDR3 region is kept as DNA, spanning 39 bases read in frame from base 1. The V end loses 3 bases and the J end loses 7 bases, and a stretch of 10 bases separates them. This specimen belongs to a study of shared clonotypes between healthy human individuals (dated by TCRdb to the early 2020s). For the wider study: The cohort included three men and a couple of women between 18 and 49 years of age. Each donor's leukapheresis produced roughly between roughly 0.94 and 9.5 billion PBMCs. To estimate repertoire size and how much clonotype sharing occurs between individuals, the study deeply sequenced the blood TCR repertoires of five healthy adults. For each donor, CD4 naive and CD4 memory were each run on three plates, CD8 naive on two plates, and CD8 memory on one plate. To increase sequencing depth and limit assay-specific biases, TCR repertoire library preparation and sequencing were carried out by different laboratories using diverse techniques.

General findings and caveats noted by the study authors: Larger estimated clonotype richness was generally found for naive subsets than for memory subsets. Incomplete sequencing was indicated by rarefaction of sorted-subset datasets, despite the large sequencing depth. Only blood was sampled, and tissue TCR repertoires likely differ from those in blood. Clonotypes shared by all four sorted-subset donors showed higher generation probabilities than non-shared clonotypes. Based on pairwise subsampling, the degree of clonotype sharing among donors was expected to be affected by sequencing depth. Because the study included a small number of donors, the genetic and exposure-history diversity represented was limited. About 5% of naive CD4, 3.5% of naive CD8, about 2.1% of memory CD4, and 0.35% to 0.4% of memory CD8 clonotypes were shared across a few donors.

For the CD8 naive samples, CD45RO-negative cells were positively selected for CCR7, yielding a CD45RA+CCR7+ population from which TemRA cells were excluded. Donors were healthy HIV-negative adults with no recently reported acute infections or vaccinations. Every donor was a Caucasian adult living in Nashville, Tennessee, USA. After blood collection by leukapheresis, PBMCs were isolated using Ficoll-Histopaque density gradient centrifugation and then cryopreserved in the vapor phase of liquid nitrogen. Purity and quantity of every magnetically sorted T cell population were checked by analytical flow cytometry. Genomic DNA was isolated from each sorted fraction and quantified by UV absorbance on a Nanodrop 2000c.

The sequence is built from TRBV27 and TRBJ2-1; the D gene is perhaps TRBD2, on 6 matching bases. Sequenced: naive CD8+ T cells from PBMCs. The cell subset or site label of this sample denotes: CD45RA+CCR7+. This sequence was found in a man younger than 30 in good health. Some clones in this sample may be carry-over from other donors' samples. The nucleotide sequence is TGTGCCAGCAGTTTGTCGGGGAGGAATGAGCAGTTCTTC. It is translated as CASSLSGRNEQFF.